This T cell receptor (beta chain) is from a study of blood T cell repertoires in COVID-19. For the study at large: The United States, Italy and Spain supplied acute and convalescent COVID-19 samples.

Per germline, CDR1 SGHTA and CDR2 FQGNSA. V dropped 4 bases and J dropped 11 bases, with 23 bases sitting between them. The CDR3 covers 15 residues. As handled by the study authors: Nucleated cell number was recorded as an estimate derived from reference gene primer amplification. Sequencing used immunoSEQ multiplex PCR; TCRdb keeps in-frame clones, though not all of them. V, J and clone size derive from that table, while D and trimming were established from the DNA sequence. This repertoire shows 150,000 to 200,000 clones, 76% found once; its top ten account for around 8.1%. The clonotype was recovered from a woman between 45 and 65 years old with active or convalescent COVID-19. The sample taken for sequencing was peripheral blood. J is TRBJ1-1 and V is TRBV7-2; maybe TRBD1 (6 bases). The CDR3 region is CASSSEGGGGFEAFF. The DNA of the CDR3 is TGTGCCAGCAGCTCAGAGGGTGGGGGGGGCTTTGAGGCTTTCTTT.